The 14 T cell receptor beta chains reported below all come from one sample, sequenced in a study of T cells in Graves' hyperthyroidism and ophthalmopathy. Amplification targeted TCR beta CDR3 regions from RNA transcripts. Researchers ran a first-round RT-PCR on the TCR CDR3 using the HTBI primer set. TCRdb re-called the multiplex PCR reads with MiXCR, one entry per CDR3 protein. The table records hundreds of thousands of distinct CDR3 sequences, over 11% of them present only once. Sequencing was done on a sample of blood. The receptors come from a woman in her 30s with Graves' hyperthyroidism.

This clonotype was recorded a few times. The chain combines TRBV28 with TRBJ1-4, with a tentative D call TRBD1 (5 bases). CDR1 is MDHEN and CDR2 is SYDVKM in the germline V gene. Trimming pared 3 bases from V and 4 bases from J, leaving 15 bases between. The CDR3 has 16 amino acids. The CDR3 loop reads CASSLGTGIYNEKLFF. In DNA form, the CDR3 reads TGTGCCAGCAGTTTGGGGACGGGGATTTATAATGAAAAACTGTTTTTT.

The V and J genes are TRBV30 and TRBJ2-7; TRBD2 agrees at 14 bases. CDR3 length: 15 amino acids. CDR1 is GTSNPN, CDR2 SVGIG, per germline (reference sequence). The V gene end was trimmed by 3 bases and the J gene end by 7 bases; junction bases not matched to a gene: 8. The CDR3: CAWRDGTSGRREQYF. The CDR3 region has the DNA TGTGCCTGGAGAGACGGGACTAGCGGGAGAAGGGAGCAGTACTTC.

This clonotype was seen more than once but under ten times. The CDR3 protein is CASSPPADEQFF. For the CDR3, the DNA is TGTGCCAGCAGCCCCCCGGCCGATGAGCAGTTCTTC. The chain couples TRBV9 to TRBJ2-1; D is undetermined. Looked up from germline, CDR1 is SGDLS and CDR2 is YYNGEE. CDR3 size: 12 residues. The V and J ends lost 4 bases and 8 bases respectively, with 10 bases between them.

In its sample, this clonotype was seen many times. The chain couples TRBV6-1 to TRBJ1-1, with 7 bases lining up with TRBD1. Germline loops: CDR1 MNHNS, CDR2 SASEGT. J lost 6 bases, V lost 6 bases, and 7 bases had no gene match. This CDR3 is built from 13 residues. The CDR3 coding sequence is TGTGCCAGCAGCCAGCACAGGGGCGCTGAAGCTTTCTTT. It translates to CASSQHRGAEAFF.

There are a few counts of this clonotype. The chain carries TRBV5-6 and TRBJ1-6; maybe TRBD1 (6 bases). Looked up from germline, CDR1 is SGHDT and CDR2 is YYEEEE. V was shortened by 1 base and J by 8 bases, with 19 bases between the two germline ends. The CDR3 spans 17 residues. CDR3 DNA: TGTGCCAGCAGCTTGTTGTGGGACATTGTGGGTCATTCACCCCTCCACTTT. As protein: CASSLLWDIVGHSPLHF. Complete variable domain (other parts from reference TRBV5-6 and TRBJ1-6): DAGVTQSPTHLIKTRGQQVTLRCSPKSGHDTVSWYQQALGQGPQFIFQYYEEEERQRGNFPDRFSGHQFPNYSSELNVNALLLGDSALYLCASSLLWDIVGHSPLHFGNGTRLTVT.

This clonotype has ten or more counts. The CDR3 DNA reads as TGTGCCAGCAGCCAACGATGGATAGAAGCTTTCTTT. Its translation is CASSQRWIEAFF. This chain uses TRBV11-2 with TRBJ1-1; the D is unclear. The ends were cut back, 5 bases at V and 8 bases at J, with 12 bases in the middle. The CDR3 runs 12 residues. Germline V CDR1 and CDR2: SGHAT, FQNNGV.

There are many counts of this clonotype. The J gene is TRBJ2-1, the V gene TRBV28; tentatively, D is TRBD1 or TRBD2 (5 bases each). The CDR3 spans 13 residues. Germline V lookup: CDR1 MDHEN, CDR2 SYDVKM. V gave up 5 bases and J gave up 5 bases, with 10 bases separating them. In DNA, the CDR3 is TGTGCCAGCAGTCCGAGGGGAAACAATGAGCAGTTCTTC. Protein: CASSPRGNNEQFF.

The chain carries TRBV6-1 and TRBJ1-6, with D unresolved. Germline CDR1 and CDR2: MNHNS and SASEGT. The CDR3 has 16 amino acids. Trimming removed 4 bases from V and 3 bases from J, with 13 bases in between. CDR3 DNA: TGTGCCAGCAGTGGCGGGTCCTATTACTATAATTCACCCCTCCACTTT. It translates to CASSGGSYYYNSPLHF.

This clonotype was observed a handful of times. The chain links TRBV29-1 to TRBJ1-5, with D uncertain. Germline V gene data show CDR1 as SQVTM and CDR2 as ANQGSEA. The CDR3 loop spans 14 amino acids. Trimming left V 4 bases short and J 4 bases short, with 14 bases between. CDR3 in amino acids: CSVADSGSNQPQHF. Written as DNA, the CDR3 is TGCAGCGTTGCGGACTCAGGTAGTAATCAGCCCCAGCATTTT.

This clonotype appeared many times. This rearrangement joins TRBV20-1 to TRBJ2-7, with 8 nucleotides matching TRBD2. V shed 3 bases and J 5 bases; nucleotides not matched to a gene: 6. The CDR3 has 13 amino acids. Germline V gene data show CDR1 as DFQATT and CDR2 as SNEGSKA (reference sequence). The CDR3 protein is CSARSGRGHEQYF. Here the CDR3 DNA reads TGCAGTGCTAGGAGCGGGAGAGGCCACGAGCAGTACTTC.

This clonotype was detected many times. V is TRBV24-1 and J is TRBJ2-5; D uncertain. There are 15 residues in the CDR3. The germline V and J ends were trimmed by 3 bases and 1 base, with 11 bases remaining between them. Germline CDR1 and CDR2: KGHDR and SFDVKD. The CDR3 DNA reads TGTGCCACCAGTGATCCTGTCAGTTTCCAAGAGACCCAGTACTTC. It specifies CATSDPVSFQETQYF.

As to this clonotype: This may stem from a read error, because a much larger clone lies one nucleotide away. The chain combines TRBV24-1 with TRBJ2-1, with D uncertain. Germline V gene data show CDR1 as KGHDR and CDR2 as SFDVKD. V was trimmed by 5 bases and J by 4 bases, leaving 11 bases between them. This CDR3 comprises 14 residues. The CDR3 sequence: CATSGSSGYNEQFF. The CDR3, as DNA: TGTGCCACCAGTGGTTCTTCCGGTTACAATGAGCAGTTCTTC.

This clonotype was seen once. V is TRBV11-3 and J is TRBJ1-1; D call uncertain. Germline V gives CDR1 SGHNT, CDR2 YENEEA. CDR3 size: 10 residues. V lost 5 bases to trimming and J lost 14 bases, with 12 bases between them. The CDR3 nucleotides read TGTGCCAGCAGCCCCCTTGACGCGTTCTTT. As protein: CASSPLDAFF.

With respect to this clonotype: The junction departs from the called germline gene at one end, perhaps through a read error. This chain links TRBV7-7 with TRBJ2-7; D tentatively fits TRBD1 or TRBD2 (5 bases each). CDR3 length: 15 amino acids. Germline CDR1 reads SSHAT; CDR2 reads FNYEAQ (reference sequence). In DNA form, the CDR3 reads TGTGCTAGCAGCTTAGGCTGGGACGCCTCCTACGAGCAGTACTTC. Translating gives CASSLGWDASYEQYF.